Listed here is a single T cell receptor beta chain. Its antigen is not known. These data belong to a study of shared clonotypes between healthy human individuals. Germline V lookup: CDR1 SGHTA, CDR2 FQGNSA. The V end lost 7 bases, the J end lost 6 bases, and 14 bases lay between the germline ends. The CDR3 is 13 amino acids. General observations from the study: Non-shared clonotypes showed lower generation probabilities than clonotypes common to all four donors.

The data were produced by immunoSEQ multiplex PCR, yet TCRdb's version contains in-frame clones alone and is incomplete. This sample yields roughly 2.4 million clones, of which 90% to 96% are seen a single time; 0.1% to 0.15% belongs to the top ten. The clonotype comes from a man aged 18 to 30 in good health. V is TRBV7-2 and J is TRBJ2-3, with D possibly matching TRBD1 (8 bases). Input material: naive CD4+ T cells sorted from blood. Documented subset: CD45RA+ positively selected. For the CDR3, the DNA is TGTGCCAGCATTCACAGGGGGGGTGATACGCAGTATTTT. It translates to CASIHRGGDTQYF.